This entry is about one TCR beta chain. These data are taken from a study of blood T cell repertoires in COVID-19. Study summary: The study drew acute and convalescent COVID-19 samples from the United States, Italy and Spain. PBMCs, B-cell-depleted T cells, or T cells provided the cDNA or gDNA that made up the material.

The CDR3 sequence is 16 residues long. In the original processing: Amplifying reference gene primers gave estimates of nucleated cell counts. TCRdb's copy holds only in-frame clones and misses some; the assay was immunoSEQ multiplex PCR. V, J and clone size are those of that table, while D and trimming were read from the DNA. This repertoire shows approximately 250,000 clones, 82% found once; its top ten account for 15%. The TCR originated in a man aged 40-50 years who had recovered from COVID-19. The chain carries TRBV12-2 and TRBJ2-7; the table's D call TRBD1 went unverified against the DNA. TRBV12-2 is assigned pseudogene status. The material sequenced was PBMCs or T cells enriched from blood (not recorded which). The CDR3 reads CASRNYLLDRVYEQYF. The CDR3 DNA sequence: TGTGCAAGTCGCAATTATTTATTGGACAGGGTGTACGAGCAGTACTTC.